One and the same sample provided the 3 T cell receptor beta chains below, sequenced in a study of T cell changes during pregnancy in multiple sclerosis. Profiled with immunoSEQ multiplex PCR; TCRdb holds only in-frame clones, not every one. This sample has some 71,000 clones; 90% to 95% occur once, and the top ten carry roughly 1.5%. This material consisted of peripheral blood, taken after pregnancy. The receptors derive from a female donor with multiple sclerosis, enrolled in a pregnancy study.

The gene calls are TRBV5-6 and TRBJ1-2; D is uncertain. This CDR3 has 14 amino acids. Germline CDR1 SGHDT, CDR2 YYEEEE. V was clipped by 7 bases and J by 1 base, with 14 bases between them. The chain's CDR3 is CASLRASINYGYTF. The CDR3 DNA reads TGTGCCAGCTTGAGGGCTTCTATTAACTATGGCTACACCTTC.

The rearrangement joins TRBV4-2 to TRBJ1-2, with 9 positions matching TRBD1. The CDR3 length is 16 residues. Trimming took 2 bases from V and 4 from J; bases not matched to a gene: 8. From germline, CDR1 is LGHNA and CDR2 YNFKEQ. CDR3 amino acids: CASSQYTGGVVYGYTF. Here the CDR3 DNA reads TGTGCCAGCAGCCAATACACAGGGGGCGTTGTCTATGGCTACACCTTC.

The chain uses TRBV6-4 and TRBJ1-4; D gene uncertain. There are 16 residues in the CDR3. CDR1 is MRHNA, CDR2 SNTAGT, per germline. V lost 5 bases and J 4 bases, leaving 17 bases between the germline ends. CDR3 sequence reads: CASSPVFEVGNEKLFF. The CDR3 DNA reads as TGTGCCAGCAGTCCTGTGTTTGAGGTCGGTAATGAAAAACTGTTTTTT.